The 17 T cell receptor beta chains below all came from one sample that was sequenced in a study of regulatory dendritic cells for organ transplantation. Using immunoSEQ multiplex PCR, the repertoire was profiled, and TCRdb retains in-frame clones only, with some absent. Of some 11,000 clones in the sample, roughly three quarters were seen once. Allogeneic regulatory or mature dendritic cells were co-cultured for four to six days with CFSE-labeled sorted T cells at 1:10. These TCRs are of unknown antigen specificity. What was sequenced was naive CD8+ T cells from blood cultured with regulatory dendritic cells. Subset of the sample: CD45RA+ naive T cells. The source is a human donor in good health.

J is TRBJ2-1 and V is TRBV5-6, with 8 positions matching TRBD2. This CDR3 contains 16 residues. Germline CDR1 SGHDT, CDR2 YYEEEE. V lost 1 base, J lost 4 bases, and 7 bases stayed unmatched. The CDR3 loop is CASSLYGGGIYNEQFF. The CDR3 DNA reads TGTGCCAGCAGCTTGTATGGCGGGGGGATTTACAATGAGCAGTTCTTC.

The CDR3 is CASSLNPTADATLRRGTEAFF. In DNA, the CDR3 is TGCGCCAGCAGCCTAAACCCGACCGCCGATGCCACACTTAGGAGGGGCACTGAAGCTTTCTTT. This chain uses TRBV4-3 with TRBJ1-1; TRBD1 is a possible D gene (5 bases). This CDR3 contains 21 residues. Germline V gene lookup returns CDR1 LGHNA and CDR2 YSLEER. The V and J ends lost 4 bases and 4 bases respectively, with 34 bases between them.

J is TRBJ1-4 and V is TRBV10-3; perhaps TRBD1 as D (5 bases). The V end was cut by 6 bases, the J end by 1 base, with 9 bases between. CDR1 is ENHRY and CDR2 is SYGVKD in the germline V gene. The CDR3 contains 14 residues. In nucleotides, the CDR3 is TGTGCCATCAGCCCAGGGATAACTAATGAAAAACTGTTTTTT. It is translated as CAISPGITNEKLFF.

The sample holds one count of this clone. DNA for the CDR3: TGCGCCAGCAGCCAAGGGACTAGCGGGGGGGATGAGCAGTTCTTC. It yields the protein CASSQGTSGGDEQFF. The chain joins TRBV4-1 to TRBJ2-1, with 15 bases lining up with TRBD2. The CDR3 is 15 residues long. Germline-derived CDR1 and CDR2 are MGHRA and YSYEKL. The V gene end was trimmed by 1 base and the J gene end by 8 bases; junction bases not matched to a gene: 0.

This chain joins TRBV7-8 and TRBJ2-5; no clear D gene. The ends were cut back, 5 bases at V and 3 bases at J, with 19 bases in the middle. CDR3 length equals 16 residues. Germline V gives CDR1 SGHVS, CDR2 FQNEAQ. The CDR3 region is CASSRLVDRIKETQYF. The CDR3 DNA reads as TGTGCCAGCAGCAGACTTGTGGATCGGATTAAAGAGACCCAGTACTTC.

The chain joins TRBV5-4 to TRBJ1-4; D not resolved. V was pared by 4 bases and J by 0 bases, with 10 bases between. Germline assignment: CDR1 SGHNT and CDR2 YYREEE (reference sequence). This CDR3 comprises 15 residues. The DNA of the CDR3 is TGTGCCAGCAGCGCCTCAGTTGCAACTAATGAAAAACTGTTTTTT. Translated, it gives CASSASVATNEKLFF.

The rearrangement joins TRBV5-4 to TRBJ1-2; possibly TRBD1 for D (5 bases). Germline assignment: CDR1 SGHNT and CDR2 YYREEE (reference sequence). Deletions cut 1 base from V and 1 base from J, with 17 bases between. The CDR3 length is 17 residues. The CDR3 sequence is CASSLSGQGAVNYGYTF. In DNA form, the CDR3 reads TGTGCCAGCAGCTTGTCTGGGCAGGGCGCCGTTAACTATGGCTACACCTTC.

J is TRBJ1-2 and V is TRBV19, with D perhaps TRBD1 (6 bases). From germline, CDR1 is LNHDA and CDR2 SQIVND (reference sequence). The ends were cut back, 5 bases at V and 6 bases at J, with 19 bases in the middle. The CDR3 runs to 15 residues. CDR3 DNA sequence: TGTGCCAGTAGTCCAACGGACAGAAGTTTTCATGGCTACACCTTC. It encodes CASSPTDRSFHGYTF.

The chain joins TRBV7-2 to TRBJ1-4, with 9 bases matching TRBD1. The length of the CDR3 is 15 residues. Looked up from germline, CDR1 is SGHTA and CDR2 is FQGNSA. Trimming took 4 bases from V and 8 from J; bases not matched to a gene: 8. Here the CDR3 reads CASSSTGGLGEKLFF. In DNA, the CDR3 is TGTGCCAGCAGCTCGACAGGGGGATTAGGAGAAAAACTGTTTTTT.

CDR3 protein: CASSGDTSNEQFF. The CDR3 nucleotides read TGTGCCAGCAGTGGTGACACTTCTAATGAGCAGTTCTTC. This sequence joins TRBV6-5 and TRBJ2-1; D not resolved. Trimming took 5 bases from V and 7 from J, leaving 12 bases between them. Germline V lookup: CDR1 MNHEY, CDR2 SVGAGI. The CDR3 spans 13 residues.

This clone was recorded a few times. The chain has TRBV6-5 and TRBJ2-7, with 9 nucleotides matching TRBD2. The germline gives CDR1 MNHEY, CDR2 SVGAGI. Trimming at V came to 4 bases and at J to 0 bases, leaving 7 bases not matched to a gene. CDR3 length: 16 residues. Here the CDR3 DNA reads TGTGCCAGCAGTTCCTATAGCGGGGGTGGCTCCTACGAGCAGTACTTC. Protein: CASSSYSGGGSYEQYF.

CDR3 DNA: TGTGCCAGCAGTTTTGGACTGAACAATGAGCAGTTCTTC. Protein: CASSFGLNNEQFF. The J gene is TRBJ2-1, the V gene TRBV5-4, with a possible D match to TRBD2 (5 bases). Germline V gives CDR1 SGHNT, CDR2 YYREEE (reference sequence). V shed 5 bases and J shed 5 bases, with 11 bases lying between them. This CDR3 is 13 amino acids long.

This CDR3 reads CASSRPGQGDEKLFF. The CDR3 bases are TGTGCCAGCAGCAGGCCCGGACAGGGTGATGAAAAACTGTTTTTT. The chain combines TRBV4-2 with TRBJ1-4; 8 bases agree with TRBD1. Trimming took 5 bases from V and 6 from J; bases not matched to a gene: 8. This CDR3 is 15 amino acids long. Germline V lookup: CDR1 LGHNA, CDR2 YNFKEQ.

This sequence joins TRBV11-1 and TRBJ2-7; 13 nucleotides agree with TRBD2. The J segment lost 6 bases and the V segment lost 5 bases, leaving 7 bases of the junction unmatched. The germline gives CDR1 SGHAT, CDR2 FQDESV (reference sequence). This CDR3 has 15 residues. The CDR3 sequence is CASSPGLAGSREQYF. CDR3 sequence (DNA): TGTGCCAGCAGCCCGGGACTAGCGGGGAGCCGCGAGCAGTACTTC.

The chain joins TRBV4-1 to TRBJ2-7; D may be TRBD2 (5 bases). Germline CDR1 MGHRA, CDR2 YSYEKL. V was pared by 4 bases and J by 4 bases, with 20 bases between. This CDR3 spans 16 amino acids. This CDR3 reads CASSPRGDRASYEQYF. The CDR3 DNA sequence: TGCGCCAGCAGCCCACGGGGTGACCGCGCTTCGTACGAGCAGTACTTC.

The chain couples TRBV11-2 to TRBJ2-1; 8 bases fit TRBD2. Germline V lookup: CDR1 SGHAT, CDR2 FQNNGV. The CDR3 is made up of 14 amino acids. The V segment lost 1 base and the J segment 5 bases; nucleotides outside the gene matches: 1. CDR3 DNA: TGTGCCAGCAGCTTAGCGGGGGGGCACAATGAGCAGTTCTTC. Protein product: CASSLAGGHNEQFF. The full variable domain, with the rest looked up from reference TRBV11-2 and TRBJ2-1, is EAGVAQSPRYKIIEKRQSVAFWCNPISGHATLYWYQQILGQGPKLLIQFQNNGVVDDSQLPKDRFSAERLKGVDSTLKIQPAKLEDSAVYLCASSLAGGHNEQFFGPGTRLTVL.

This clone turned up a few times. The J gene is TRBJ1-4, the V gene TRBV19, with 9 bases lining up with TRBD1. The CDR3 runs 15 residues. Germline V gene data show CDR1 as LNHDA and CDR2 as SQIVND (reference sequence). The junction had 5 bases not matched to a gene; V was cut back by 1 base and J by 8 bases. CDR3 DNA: TGTGCCAGTAGTATAGGCCGGACAGGGGTCGAAAAACTGTTTTTT. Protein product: CASSIGRTGVEKLFF.